The 18 T cell receptor beta chains reported below all come from one sample, sequenced in a study of human T cells and chemical hapten exposure. TCRdb fed the RACE reads into MiXCR, producing one record per CDR3 protein. The sample gives roughly 100,000 distinct CDR3 sequences, 8% to 10% of which show up once; around 3.9% is in the top ten. Time point here: pre-sensitization, week 0. Regarding treatment: therapeutic diphenylcyclopropenone sensitization with weekly scalp DPC. Sequencing used whole blood, obtained in connection with sensitization to the hapten diphenylcyclopropenone (DPC). Every receptor here comes from a woman aged 40 to 50 with alopecia areata. Some clones in this sample may be carry-over from other donors' samples.

This chain links TRBV6-5 with TRBJ2-7; D is unclear. This CDR3 is built from 12 residues. The germline V gene encodes CDR1 MNHEY and CDR2 SVGAGI. The V gene lost 3 bases and the J gene lost 5 bases, with 8 bases spanning the gap. CDR3 nucleotides: TGTGCCAGCAGTTATGGGCACCACGAGCAGTACTTC. It codes for CASSYGHHEQYF.

This clonotype came up many times. V and J are TRBV2 and TRBJ2-1; 7 nucleotides align to TRBD2. The V gene end was trimmed by 4 bases and the J gene end by 3 bases; junction bases not matched to a gene: 12. Germline V lookup: CDR1 SNHLY, CDR2 FYNNEI. The CDR3 length is 17 residues. The CDR3: CASSVRPGGNYYNEQFF. CDR3 nucleotide sequence: TGTGCCAGCAGTGTCCGCCCGGGGGGAAACTACTACAATGAGCAGTTCTTC.

This clonotype was detected a few times. The chain uses TRBV5-6 and TRBJ2-7, with D perhaps TRBD1 or TRBD2 (5 bases each). This CDR3 is built from 15 residues. Germline CDR1 reads SGHDT; CDR2 reads YYEEEE. V was shortened by 0 bases and J by 1 base, with 11 bases between the two germline ends. This chain's CDR3 is CASSLAGTLSYEQYF. DNA of the CDR3: TGTGCCAGCAGCTTGGCCGGGACGCTGTCCTACGAGCAGTACTTC.

The chain recombines TRBV5-1 with TRBJ2-5, with D maybe TRBD1 (6 bases). With 0 bases removed from V and 4 bases from J, the gap between germline ends came to 16 bases. Germline V gene data show CDR1 as SGHRS and CDR2 as YFSETQ. The CDR3 has 16 residues. CDR3 nucleotide sequence: TGCGCCAGCAGCTTGGCTCCATCAGGGGAAGGAGAGACCCAGTACTTC. It encodes CASSLAPSGEGETQYF. Full variable domain (remainder filled in from reference TRBV5-1 and TRBJ2-5): KAGVTQTPRYLIKTRGQQVTLSCSPISGHRSVSWYQQTPGQGLQFLFEYFSETQRNKGNFPGRFSGRQFSNSRSEMNVSTLELGDSALYLCASSLAPSGEGETQYFGPGTRLLVL.

This clonotype was seen ten or more times. The chain is built from TRBV6-2 or TRBV6-3 and TRBJ2-3, with a possible D match to TRBD2 (6 bases). The CDR3 is made up of 15 amino acids. Trimming took 6 bases from V and 6 from J, leaving 19 bases between them. Germline CDR1 MNHEY, CDR2 SVGEGT. CDR3 loop: CASSPAGPREDTQYF. CDR3 nucleotides: TGTGCCAGCAGCCCGGCGGGGCCAAGGGAGGATACGCAGTATTTT.

V and J are TRBV7-9 and TRBJ2-5; TRBD1 aligns across 9 bases. Germline-derived CDR1 and CDR2 are SEHNR and FQNEAQ (reference sequence). J was trimmed by 5 bases and V by 2 bases; bases with no gene match: 9. The CDR3 is made up of 16 amino acids. The CDR3 coding sequence is TGTGCCAGCAGCTTACCGGCCGACAGGGGGGAGGAGACCCAGTACTTC. Protein sequence: CASSLPADRGEETQYF. Looking up the rest from reference TRBV7-9 and TRBJ2-5 gives the full variable domain: DTGVSQNPRHKITKRGQNVTFRCDPISEHNRLYWYRQTLGQGPEFLTYFQNEAQLEKSRLLSDRFSAERPKGSFSTLEIQRTEQGDSAMYLCASSLPADRGEETQYFGPGTRLLVL.

This clonotype was seen only a few times. V gene TRBV7-9 combines with J gene TRBJ2-7; 7 bases map to TRBD2. Looked up from germline, CDR1 is SEHNR and CDR2 is FQNEAQ (reference sequence). The CDR3 is 15 amino acids. Trimming removed 3 bases from V and 0 bases from J; junction bases left unmatched: 5. CDR3 loop: CASSFGGLSSYEQYF. Here the CDR3 DNA reads TGTGCCAGCAGCTTCGGGGGGTTAAGCTCCTACGAGCAGTACTTC.

The CDR3 bases are TGTGCCAGCAGCTTAGTTGGCTCCCAAGAGACCCAGTACTTC. Protein product: CASSLVGSQETQYF. J is TRBJ2-5 and V is TRBV11-2, with D unclear. CDR1 is SGHAT, CDR2 FQNNGV, per germline. The CDR3 is made up of 14 amino acids. V was trimmed by 1 base and J by 1 base, leaving 7 bases between them. The full variable domain, completed using reference TRBV11-2 and TRBJ2-5, is EAGVAQSPRYKIIEKRQSVAFWCNPISGHATLYWYQQILGQGPKLLIQFQNNGVVDDSQLPKDRFSAERLKGVDSTLKIQPAKLEDSAVYLCASSLVGSQETQYFGPGTRLLVL.

This clonotype was seen a handful of times. The rearrangement links TRBV4-2 to TRBJ2-1, with TRBD2 matching 7 bases. The J segment lost 0 bases and the V segment lost 2 bases, leaving 7 bases of the junction unmatched. The CDR3 has 17 residues. Germline loops: CDR1 LGHNA, CDR2 YNFKEQ. The CDR3 DNA sequence: TGTGCCAGCAGCCAACATTGGGGGGGGAGCTCCTACAATGAGCAGTTCTTC. Translating gives CASSQHWGGSSYNEQFF.

This clonotype was detected many times. The chain couples TRBV7-2 to TRBJ2-4; 7 bases align to TRBD1. Germline values: CDR1 SGHTA, CDR2 FQGNSA. V was pared by 3 bases and J by 8 bases, with 10 bases of the junction left unmatched. The CDR3 sequence is 15 residues long. The CDR3, as DNA: TGTGCCAGCAGCTTTGCTCCAGGGGGTGGGTACATTCAGTACTTC. Protein sequence: CASSFAPGGGYIQYF.

The table lists this clonotype with many counts. The chain is built from TRBV12-3 or TRBV12-4 and TRBJ2-6; the D call may be TRBD1 or TRBD2 (5 bases each). The V gene lost 5 bases and the J gene lost 4 bases, with 15 bases spanning the gap. The CDR3 loop spans 16 amino acids. CDR3 DNA: TGTGCCAGCAGTCCGGGACGACCTGACGGGGCCAACGTCCTGACTTTC. It encodes CASSPGRPDGANVLTF.

This clonotype was observed at least ten times. The rearrangement links TRBV10-3 to TRBJ1-3; D gene ambiguous. In germline, CDR1 is ENHRY, CDR2 SYGVKD. The CDR3 runs to 13 residues. V lost 7 bases and J lost 0, with 7 bases in between. DNA for the CDR3: TGTGCCATCAAAGGGAACTCTGGAAACACCATATATTTT. Its translation: CAIKGNSGNTIYF.

DNA for the CDR3: TGTGCCAGCCTAGCGGGGGGACAGTACGAGCAGTACTTC. The encoded protein is CASLAGGQYEQYF. The chain joins TRBV12-3 or TRBV12-4 to TRBJ2-7; TRBD2 matches at 11 bases. The CDR3 is 13 amino acids. The junction had 4 bases not matched to a gene; V was cut back by 8 bases and J by 4 bases.

In its sample, this clonotype was seen many times. This sequence joins TRBV14 and TRBJ2-1; D is ambiguous. Per germline, CDR1 SGHDN and CDR2 FVKESK. The CDR3 is 15 amino acids. With 2 bases removed from V and 5 bases from J, the gap between germline ends came to 13 bases. The CDR3 protein is CASSQIGDANNEQFF. For the CDR3, the DNA is TGTGCCAGCAGCCAAATTGGGGATGCAAACAATGAGCAGTTCTTC.

This clonotype was seen a few times. The chain uses TRBV2 and TRBJ1-2, with 10 bases that match TRBD1. The trim removed 8 bases at V and 3 bases at J, leaving 6 bases unmatched. Per germline, CDR1 SNHLY and CDR2 FYNNEI. The CDR3 sequence is 14 residues long. Written as DNA, the CDR3 is TGTGCCAGCTCCCTGACAGGGGGCTACTATGGCTACACCTTC. It translates to CASSLTGGYYGYTF.

This clonotype was counted only a few times. The genes are TRBV4-1 and TRBJ2-1; TRBD2 agrees at 9 bases. V lost 0 bases to trimming and J lost 0 bases; unmatched junction nucleotides: 9. Per germline, CDR1 MGHRA and CDR2 YSYEKL. The CDR3 contains 19 residues. CDR3 region: CASSQDPAGGKSSYNEQFF. Written as DNA, the CDR3 is TGCGCCAGCAGCCAAGATCCAGCGGGGGGAAAGAGCTCCTACAATGAGCAGTTCTTC.

This clonotype was seen repeatedly, ten times or more. The chain couples TRBV20-1 to TRBJ1-4, with D uncertain. This CDR3 has 15 amino acids. V lost 0 bases to trimming and J lost 5 bases, with 13 bases between them. Per germline, CDR1 DFQATT and CDR2 SNEGSKA (reference sequence). Here the CDR3 DNA reads TGCAGTGCTAGAGATCTCGGCCGAGCAAATGAAAAACTGTTTTTT. Its translation: CSARDLGRANEKLFF.

The chain employs TRBV20-1 and TRBJ1-2, with D possibly being TRBD1 (5 bases). The V end lost 0 bases, the J end lost 4 bases, and 12 bases lay between the germline ends. The CDR3 is made up of 14 amino acids. Germline V gene data show CDR1 as DFQATT and CDR2 as SNEGSKA (reference sequence). CDR3 sequence reads: CSARDTRVLYGYTF. In DNA, the CDR3 is TGCAGTGCTAGAGATACCAGGGTCCTCTATGGCTACACCTTC.